This paragraph covers one T cell receptor beta chain sequence. Its antigen remains unknown. This CDR3 contains 15 residues. V lost 4 bases, J lost 6 bases, and 4 bases stayed unmatched. Germline CDR1 SGHAT, CDR2 FQNNGV. Indicated time point: sample taken at primary tumor resection. Unsorted tumor, nontumor lung tissue or cryopreserved PBMC supplied the whole RNA. The data originate from a study of spatial heterogeneity in lung cancer. Regarding the study as a whole: Ubiquitous expanded tumor TCRs showed up in blood more at resection than follow-up.

Every TCR cDNA molecule bore its own unique molecular identifier. One entry per CDR3 protein, called by TCRdb with MiXCR from the 5' RACE reads. In the table there are 40,000 to 50,000 distinct CDR3 sequences, 7.5% to 9% of which are singletons. The TCR was taken from a female donor with early-stage non-small cell lung cancer. Sequencing was performed on PBMCs, taken at surgery. This chain uses TRBV11-2 with TRBJ1-6, with TRBD1 matching over 9 bases. The CDR3 is CASSWMDRGNSPLHF. The CDR3 DNA reads as TGTGCCAGCAGCTGGATGGACAGGGGTAATTCACCCCTCCACTTT.